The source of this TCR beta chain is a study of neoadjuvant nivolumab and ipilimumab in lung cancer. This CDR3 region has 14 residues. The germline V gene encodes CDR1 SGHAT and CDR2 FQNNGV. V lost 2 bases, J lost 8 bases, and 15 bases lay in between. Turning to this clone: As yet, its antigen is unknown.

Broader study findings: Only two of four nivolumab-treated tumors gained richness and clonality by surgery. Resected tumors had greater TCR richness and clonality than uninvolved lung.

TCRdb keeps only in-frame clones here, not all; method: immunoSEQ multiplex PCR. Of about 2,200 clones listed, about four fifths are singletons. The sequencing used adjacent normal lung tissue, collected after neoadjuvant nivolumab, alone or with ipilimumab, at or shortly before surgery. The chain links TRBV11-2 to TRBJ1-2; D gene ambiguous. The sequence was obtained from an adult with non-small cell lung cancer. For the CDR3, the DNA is TGTGCCAGCAGCTTAACGGTTGGGATGGAAGGCTACACCTTC. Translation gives CASSLTVGMEGYTF. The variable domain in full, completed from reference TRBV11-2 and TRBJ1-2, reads EAGVAQSPRYKIIEKRQSVAFWCNPISGHATLYWYQQILGQGPKLLIQFQNNGVVDDSQLPKDRFSAERLKGVDSTLKIQPAKLEDSAVYLCASSLTVGMEGYTFGSGTRLTVV.